This T cell receptor beta chain was captured by sequencing in a study of T-cell memory formation after mild COVID-19 (dated by TCRdb to about 2021). Study-level background: TCR sequence clusters from the two donors were largely donor specific. T-cell clones expanding and contracting after mild COVID-19 in two donors were tracked by longitudinal TCRalpha and TCRbeta repertoire sequencing. Two young, previously healthy adult volunteers, one female and one male, were included in the cohort.

Ficoll-Paque density gradient centrifugation was the method used to isolate PBMCs. Study-wide findings and limitations: The second-wave clones that peaked on day 37 were not confirmed to be SARS-CoV-2 specific. Some responding clones were detected in pre-infection memory, which suggested that pre-existing cross-reactive memory T cells had joined the SARS-CoV-2 response. The study included only a couple of mild cases, and larger cohorts that include severe cases with pre-infection samples were judged to be necessary. Balanced CD4/CD8 phenotypes were observed for clones contracting from day 15 to 85, whereas a bias towards CD4+ was observed for a second wave of clones expanding from day 15 to 37. Contracting CD4+ clones turned up mainly in the CM and EM memory subsets, whereas EMRA was where CD8+ clones were enriched.

Sequencing used an Illumina NovaSeq 6000. TCRalpha and TCRbeta cDNA libraries were constructed by 5'RACE with constant-segment primers, with sample barcodes and unique molecular identifiers being introduced. Trizol reagent was used to extract RNA from every sample. Library amplification was performed in two PCR steps, and a second sample barcode and Illumina TruSeq adapters were introduced in the second step. Libraries were sequenced on an Illumina NovaSeq with 2 x 150 bp paired-end reads. The source study handled its data this way. Demultiplexing of reads and collapsing into UMI-guided consensus sequences were performed with migec v1.2.7. Using mixcr v2.1.11, the UMI consensuses were aligned to TRA and TRB V and J templates and assembled into clonotypes. Clonotypes were classified as expanded or contracted when called significant by both edgeR and NoisET, with noise models trained on biological replicates. edgeR calls used a false discovery rate-adjusted p below 0.01 and a log2 fold-change threshold of 1. As an exploratory analysis of dynamics, max-normalized trajectories of the 1000 most abundant clonotypes were examined by PCA with hierarchical clustering. Separately sequenced CD4+ and CD8+ repertoires were used to assign the CD4 or CD8 phenotype of responding clones. TCRdb cleaned the public reads at Q25 with fastp, built clones with MiXCR and kept in-frame beta chains. Each entry merges the rows of one CDR3 protein and shows their most common DNA and genes. The V and J calls were not made by the authors but by TCRdb's processing. For this sample there are 540,000 or so distinct CDR3 sequences; roughly 20% appear just once. The leading ten clones occupy around 13% of the sample.

Of note for this clonotype: No antigen is known for it. Per-base qualities were not stored, and no clone one base away is much larger.

Sequencing was done on a sample of PBMCs or a T cell subset sorted from them (not recorded which). The sequence was collected from an adult woman who had mild COVID-19 (a few samples of this study predate the infection). The sample titles of this study are shuffled in the database, so cell type and time point are left out; the donor was told from shared clones.

The DNA sequence is given as TGTGCCAGTAGTATAGGAATGCGGGAGACCCAGTACTTC. This translates into CASSIGMRETQYF. Recombination joined TRBV19 with TRBJ2-5, with no D gene named confidently. The CDR3, cysteine through phenylalanine, is 13 amino acids long. Left in the record is the CDR3 DNA by itself, 39 bases read in frame from the first base. Deletion took 1 base off V and 5 bases off J, with a span of 8 bases between the germline ends. Reading the germline V gene (reference sequence) gives CDR1 LNHDA and CDR2 SQIVND.